The clone carrying this T cell receptor (beta chain) is medium-sized within its sample. What it binds is not known. Profiled with immunoSEQ multiplex PCR; TCRdb holds only in-frame clones, not every one. The sample lists some 25,000 clones, approximately 78% occurring once. The sample belongs to a study of OX40 agonist ivuxolimab in advanced cancers. Study-wide context: People in dose escalation had one of these cancers: hepatocellular carcinoma, melanoma, renal cell or head and neck cancer.

Study-wide results and limits: Normalized T-cell clonal expansion was also low in a subset of nonresponders. Undetermined was the antigen specificity of the expanded peripheral T cells.

Germline V gene lookup returns CDR1 LNHDA and CDR2 SQIVND (reference sequence). This CDR3 region has 16 residues. Trimming pared 0 bases from V and 6 bases from J, leaving 16 bases between. This specimen was CD4+ or CD8+ T cells sorted from blood, taken in a trial of the OX40 agonist ivuxolimab. V gene TRBV19 combines with J gene TRBJ2-3; possibly TRBD1 or TRBD2 for D (7 bases each). The clonotype comes from an adult with an advanced solid tumor such as melanoma, head and neck, liver or kidney cancer. The CDR3 DNA is TGTGCCAGTAGTATAGATCAGGGGGGGACCACGGATACGCAGTATTTT. This encodes CASSIDQGGTTDTQYF.